This T cell receptor (beta chain) was captured by sequencing in a study of cytomegalovirus exposure and HLA in healthy donors. The PCR used 60 Vbeta and 13 Jbeta primers. Sequencing was performed with immunoSEQ multiplex PCR; in TCRdb, only in-frame clones are kept and a portion is missing. This sample carries about 180,000 clones, under 85% of them seen once, and the ten largest clones take 2.5% to 3.5%. Germline loops: CDR1 GTSNPN, CDR2 SVGIG (reference sequence). Trimming cost V 2 bases and J 4 bases, with 15 bases left between them. CDR3 size: 15 residues. What was sequenced was PBMCs. This sequence originates from a male donor in good health and CMV-seronegative. This sequence joins TRBV30 and TRBJ2-1, with D perhaps TRBD1 (6 bases). The CDR3 DNA reads as TGTGCCTGGAGTCTGGGGACACGGATTTACAATGAGCAGTTCTTC. Translating gives CAWSLGTRIYNEQFF.